This TCR beta chain was profiled in a study of cytomegalovirus exposure and HLA in healthy donors. Whole-study results and caveats: Most TCR sequences showed up rarely, but some public TCRs showed up in many donors. Presence/absence analyses rested on an assumption that sequencing depth was roughly uniform across donors. There were reportedly fewer N-insertions in an Asian-associated ancestry cluster than the roughly 700-donor mean, in a later analysis.

In germline, CDR1 is ENHRY, CDR2 SYGVKD. V dropped 3 bases and J dropped 4 bases, with 12 bases sitting between them. The CDR3 runs to 14 residues. In the PCR, 60 Vbeta and 13 Jbeta primers were used. Clones were read by immunoSEQ multiplex PCR, and TCRdb kept only the in-frame ones, dropping some. This sample's table has 68,000 or so clones. Details on this clone: Its target is not known.

Sequencing input: PBMCs. This chain uses TRBV10-3 with TRBJ1-2, with a weak D call TRBD1 (6 bases). The clonotype comes from a boy between 10 and 17 years old in good health and CMV-seronegative. The CDR3 reads CAISDFGGSYGYTF. The CDR3 bases are TGTGCCATCAGTGATTTTGGGGGCAGCTATGGCTACACCTTC.